This T cell receptor (beta chain) is drawn from a study of cytomegalovirus exposure and HLA in healthy donors. Study findings and constraints: It was around 160 TCR beta chains that were listed as cytomegalovirus-associated. In an earlier analysis, most TCR beta V segments were productive about 87% or about 30% of the time.

Primers for the PCR totalled 60 Vbeta and 13 Jbeta. The assay was immunoSEQ multiplex PCR, and TCRdb's table has in-frame clones only and misses some. The table includes roughly 120,000 clones, roughly two thirds detected once. This CDR3 has 15 amino acids. Germline V gene data show CDR1 as SGHAT and CDR2 as FQNNGV. With V trimmed by 6 bases and J by 3 bases, 4 bases remained unmatched. Regarding this clone: Antigen unknown.

The sequence came from a man aged 25-45 years in good health and CMV-seropositive. Sequenced input: PBMCs. V is TRBV11-2 and J is TRBJ2-1; TRBD2 matches 11 bases. CDR3 coding DNA: TGTGCCAGCAGTTTGGGACTAGCGGACTACAATGAGCAGTTCTTC. This gives the protein CASSLGLADYNEQFF.